Following are 2 T cell receptor beta chains from one sample sequenced in a study of blood T cell repertoires in COVID-19. The data were produced by immunoSEQ multiplex PCR, yet TCRdb's version contains in-frame clones alone and is incomplete. Altogether almost 200,000 clones are present, roughly 83% being singletons, with the ten largest covering about 6.5%. The specimen sequenced was peripheral blood. The receptors derive from a woman aged 40 to 55 with COVID-19, enrolled during active disease.

The V gene is TRBV7-3, the J gene TRBJ2-1; TRBD1 matches 8 bases. The CDR3 consists of 15 residues. Germline lookup yields CDR1 SGHTA and CDR2 FQGTGA. V was clipped by 5 bases and J by 2 bases; unmatched bases: 5. The CDR3 bases are TGTGCCAGCAGCCCGCAGGGGGCAACCTACAATGAGCAGTTCTTC. Its protein is CASSPQGATYNEQFF.

DNA of the CDR3: TGTGCCAGCAGCTCTCAGGGGGACACTGAAGCTTTCTTT. Translated: CASSSQGDTEAFF. The chain recombines TRBV7-2 with TRBJ1-1; 7 positions match TRBD1. From germline, CDR1 is SGHTA and CDR2 FQGNSA. This CDR3 is 13 amino acids long. V dropped 4 bases and J dropped 3; count of bases not matched to a gene: 2. Full variable domain (missing parts from reference TRBV7-2 and TRBJ1-1): GAGVSQSPSNKVTEKGKDVELRCDPISGHTALYWYRQSLGQGLEFLIYFQGNSAPDKSGLPSDRFSAERTGGSVSTLTIQRTQQEDSAVYLCASSSQGDTEAFFGQGTRLTVV.